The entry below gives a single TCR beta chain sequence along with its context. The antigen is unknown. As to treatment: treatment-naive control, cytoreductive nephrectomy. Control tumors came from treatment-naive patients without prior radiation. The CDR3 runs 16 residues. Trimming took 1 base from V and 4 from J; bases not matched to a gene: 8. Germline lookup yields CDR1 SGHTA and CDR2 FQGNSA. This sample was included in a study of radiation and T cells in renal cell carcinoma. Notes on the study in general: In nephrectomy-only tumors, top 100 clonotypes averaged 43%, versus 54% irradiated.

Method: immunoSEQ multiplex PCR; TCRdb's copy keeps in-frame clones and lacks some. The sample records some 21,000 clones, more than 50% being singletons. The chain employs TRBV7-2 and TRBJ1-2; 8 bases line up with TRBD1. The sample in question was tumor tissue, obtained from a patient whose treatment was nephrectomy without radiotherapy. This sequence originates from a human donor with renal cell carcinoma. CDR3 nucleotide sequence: TGTGCCAGCAGCTTAGAATTCAGGGGGCGCGGCTATGGCTACACCTTC. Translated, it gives CASSLEFRGRGYGYTF. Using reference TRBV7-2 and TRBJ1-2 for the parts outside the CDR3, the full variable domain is GAGVSQSPSNKVTEKGKDVELRCDPISGHTALYWYRQSLGQGLEFLIYFQGNSAPDKSGLPSDRFSAERTGGSVSTLTIQRTQQEDSAVYLCASSLEFRGRGYGYTFGSGTRLTVV.